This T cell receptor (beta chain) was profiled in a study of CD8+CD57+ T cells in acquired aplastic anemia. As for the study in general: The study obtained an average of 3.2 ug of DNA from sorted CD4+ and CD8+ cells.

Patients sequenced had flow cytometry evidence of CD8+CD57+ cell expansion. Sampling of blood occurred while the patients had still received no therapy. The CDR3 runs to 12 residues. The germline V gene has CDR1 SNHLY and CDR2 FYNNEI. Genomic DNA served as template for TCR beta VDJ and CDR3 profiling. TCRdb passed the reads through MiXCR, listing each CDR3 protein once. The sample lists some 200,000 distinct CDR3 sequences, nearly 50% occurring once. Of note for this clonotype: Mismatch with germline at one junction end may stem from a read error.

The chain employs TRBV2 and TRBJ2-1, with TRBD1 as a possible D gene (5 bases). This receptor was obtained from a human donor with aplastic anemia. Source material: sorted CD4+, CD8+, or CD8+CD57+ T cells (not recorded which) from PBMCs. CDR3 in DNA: TGTGCCAGCACAGGGTATAGCAATCAGCAGTTCTTC. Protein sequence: CASTGYSNQQFF.